This entry lists 27 T cell receptor beta chains sequenced from one sample in a study of cytotoxic CD8 clonotypes in ibrutinib-treated CLL. Only in-frame clones appear in the TCRdb table, and some are missing; sequencing was by immunoSEQ multiplex PCR. This table has 150,000 or so clones, 76% appearing once. The specimen was PBMCs, collected after 24 months of ibrutinib treatment. The receptor source for this set is a human donor with chronic lymphocytic leukemia.

This clone turned up a few times. The V gene is TRBV7-3, the J gene TRBJ2-3; 11 bases agree with TRBD1. From germline, CDR1 is SGHTA and CDR2 FQGTGA. The CDR3 is 15 amino acids. Trimming at V came to 5 bases and at J to 6 bases, leaving 7 bases not matched to a gene. The CDR3 here is CASSPGTGGWDTQYF. The CDR3 nucleotides read TGTGCCAGCAGCCCCGGGACAGGGGGTTGGGATACGCAGTATTTT.

The V and J genes are TRBV11-3 and TRBJ2-3; D is undetermined. The germline V gene encodes CDR1 SGHNT and CDR2 YENEEA. The CDR3 runs 15 residues. V dropped 1 base and J dropped 4 bases, with 12 bases sitting between them. CDR3 coding DNA: TGTGCCAGCAGCTTAGGGGGTCTAAAGTCAGATACGCAGTATTTT. Encoded protein: CASSLGGLKSDTQYF. The full variable domain, completed using reference TRBV11-3 and TRBJ2-3, is EAGVVQSPRYKIIEKKQPVAFWCNPISGHNTLYWYLQNLGQGPELLIRYENEEAVDDSQLPKDRFSAERLKGVDSTLKIQPAELGDSAVYLCASSLGGLKSDTQYFGPGTRLTVL.

The chain has TRBV11-2 and TRBJ2-7, with TRBD2 matching over 12 bases. Germline assignment: CDR1 SGHAT and CDR2 FQNNGV. J was trimmed by 3 bases and V by 1 base; bases with no gene match: 10. This CDR3 is built from 18 residues. CDR3 residues: CASSLGPGTSGFYYEQYF. The CDR3 bases are TGTGCCAGCAGCTTAGGGCCCGGGACTAGCGGGTTCTACTACGAGCAGTACTTC.

This chain joins TRBV28 and TRBJ2-6, with 9 nucleotides matching TRBD1. Germline CDR1 and CDR2: MDHEN and SYDVKM. There are 16 residues in the CDR3. V lost 8 bases, J lost 2 bases, and 7 bases stayed unmatched. The CDR3 loop is CASGGQGLPGANVLTF. CDR3 DNA: TGTGCCAGCGGGGGACAGGGCCTGCCTGGGGCCAACGTCCTGACTTTC.

This clone was picked up many times. The chain carries TRBV4-1 and TRBJ2-5; 8 nucleotides match TRBD2. The CDR3 length is 14 residues. Per germline, CDR1 MGHRA and CDR2 YSYEKL. V was pared by 2 bases and J by 7 bases, with 6 bases of the junction left unmatched. Here the CDR3 DNA reads TGCGCCAGCAGCCAACCGACTAGCGAGCCGACCCAGTACTTC. As protein: CASSQPTSEPTQYF.

This chain joins TRBV6-6 and TRBJ1-1; no definite D call. The CDR3 loop spans 12 amino acids. CDR1 is MNHNY, CDR2 SVGAGI, per germline (reference sequence). With 0 bases removed from V and 11 bases from J, the gap between germline ends came to 10 bases. In nucleotides, the CDR3 is TGTGCCAGCAGTTACTCTGGGATTTGGGCTTTCTTT. This translates into CASSYSGIWAFF.

This sequence joins TRBV4-2 and TRBJ2-2; 7 bases are shared with TRBD2. This CDR3 has 18 residues. The V segment lost 5 bases and the J segment 4 bases; nucleotides outside the gene matches: 16. Germline V gives CDR1 LGHNA, CDR2 YNFKEQ. This CDR3 is CASSRHPPGLQTTGELFF. The DNA of the CDR3 is TGTGCCAGCAGCAGACATCCCCCGGGACTACAAACCACCGGGGAGCTGTTTTTT.

The chain has TRBV18 and TRBJ1-1; D remains ambiguous. The length of the CDR3 is 14 residues. The V gene's germline CDR1 is KGHSH and CDR2 LQKENI. V lost 0 bases, J lost 1 base, and 6 bases lay in between. The CDR3 sequence is CASSPPNPNTEAFF. The CDR3 DNA reads as TGTGCCAGCTCACCACCGAACCCGAACACTGAAGCTTTCTTT.

The chain has TRBV28 and TRBJ1-3; maybe TRBD1 (5 bases). Germline lookup yields CDR1 MDHEN and CDR2 SYDVKM. Trimming shortened V by 8 bases and J by 5 bases, and 13 bases separated the two germline ends. This CDR3 is built from 13 residues. CDR3 residues: CASRGAERNTIYF. CDR3 sequence (DNA): TGTGCCAGCCGCGGGGCAGAACGAAACACCATATATTTT.

V is TRBV11-2 and J is TRBJ2-7; 9 positions agree with TRBD2. Trimming at V came to 5 bases and at J to 3 bases, leaving 11 bases not matched to a gene. Looked up from germline, CDR1 is SGHAT and CDR2 is FQNNGV. The CDR3 contains 16 residues. The CDR3 coding sequence is TGTGCCAGCAGCGCCCGGCGGCTAGCGGGAAACTACGAGCAGTACTTC. This codes for CASSARRLAGNYEQYF.

This rearrangement joins TRBV27 to TRBJ2-5, with 9 bases identical to TRBD2. The CDR3 runs to 14 residues. V dropped 4 bases and J dropped 5; count of bases not matched to a gene: 5. Germline-derived CDR1 and CDR2 are MNHEY and SMNVEV (reference sequence). The CDR3 DNA reads as TGTGCCAGCAGTTGGGGAGCGGGAGGCGAGACCCAGTACTTC. Amino acids: CASSWGAGGETQYF.

This sequence joins TRBV7-3 and TRBJ2-3; 12 bases line up with TRBD2. CDR3 length: 15 amino acids. The J segment lost 5 bases and the V segment lost 5 bases, leaving 5 bases of the junction unmatched. CDR1 and CDR2 from the germline V gene are SGHTA and FQGTGA. This chain's CDR3 is CASSRLAGAGDTQYF. The CDR3 DNA follows: TGTGCCAGCAGCCGACTAGCGGGAGCGGGAGATACGCAGTATTTT.

As for this clone: The junction differs from germline at one of its ends, possibly a read error. The genes are TRBV11-2 and TRBJ2-7, with 10 bases identical to TRBD2. CDR1 and CDR2 (germline): SGHAT, FQNNGV. This CDR3 contains 12 residues. The CDR3 spells CASSLGGGTSDF. The CDR3 bases are TGTGCCAGCAGCTTAGGTGGGGGGACTAGCGACTTC.

The sample holds one count of this clone. V gene TRBV19 combines with J gene TRBJ2-3; the match to TRBD2 covers 12 bases. Trimming removed 2 bases from V and 5 bases from J; junction bases left unmatched: 2. The CDR3 consists of 15 residues. The germline V gene has CDR1 LNHDA and CDR2 SQIVND (reference sequence). CDR3 DNA: TGTGCCAGTAGTATAAGGGGACTAGCGGGAGATACGCAGTATTTT. This gives the protein CASSIRGLAGDTQYF.

The chain carries TRBV27 and TRBJ2-3; TRBD2 matches at 14 bases. This CDR3 is built from 17 residues. Germline values: CDR1 MNHEY, CDR2 SMNVEV (reference sequence). Losses at the gene ends were 5 bases for V and 3 bases for J; bases not matched to a gene: 7. The CDR3 here is CASSGTSGSESTDTQYF. CDR3 nucleotide sequence: TGTGCCAGCAGTGGGACTAGCGGGAGCGAATCAACAGATACGCAGTATTTT.

J is TRBJ1-2 and V is TRBV27; D is unresolved. There are 15 residues in the CDR3. The germline gives CDR1 MNHEY, CDR2 SMNVEV (reference sequence). Between the trimmed V and J ends, which lost 4 bases and 4 bases, there was a span of 16 bases. The CDR3 sequence: CASSSPVRGSYGYTF. The CDR3 DNA sequence: TGTGCCAGCAGTTCGCCGGTCCGGGGAAGCTATGGCTACACCTTC.

V gene TRBV28 combines with J gene TRBJ1-2; D might be TRBD1 (5 bases). The V end was cut by 5 bases, the J end by 4 bases, with 20 bases between. CDR1 and CDR2 (germline): MDHEN, SYDVKM. The CDR3 contains 16 residues. As DNA, the CDR3 is TGTGCCAGCAGTACCCAAACAGGTGGGAGGACCTATGGCTACACCTTC. Its protein is CASSTQTGGRTYGYTF.

The chain recombines TRBV19 with TRBJ1-5, with D possibly being TRBD1 (5 bases). Germline CDR1 is LNHDA and CDR2 is SQIVND (reference sequence). The CDR3 contains 16 residues. Trimming took off 4 bases at V and 3 bases at J, with 16 bases between the two ends. DNA of the CDR3: TGTGCCAGTAGTACCCCCCGGGGGGACGCCAATCAGCCCCAGCATTTT. It specifies CASSTPRGDANQPQHF. Complete variable domain (other parts from reference TRBV19 and TRBJ1-5): DGGITQSPKYLFRKEGQNVTLSCEQNLNHDAMYWYRQDPGQGLRLIYYSQIVNDFQKGDIAEGYSVSREKKESFPLTVTSAQKNPTAFYLCASSTPRGDANQPQHFGDGTRLSIL.

The chain carries TRBV4-2 and TRBJ2-1, with D possibly called TRBD1 or TRBD2 (6 bases each). V lost 1 base and J 10 bases, leaving 8 bases between the germline ends. CDR3 size: 12 residues. CDR1 is LGHNA, CDR2 YNFKEQ, per germline. This CDR3 is CASSQVGGEQFF. The CDR3 DNA follows: TGTGCCAGCAGCCAAGTGGGGGGCGAGCAGTTCTTC.

The chain combines TRBV6-6 with TRBJ1-5; D uncertain. Germline-derived CDR1 and CDR2 are MNHNY and SVGAGI (reference sequence). The germline V and J ends were trimmed by 1 base and 5 bases, with 3 bases remaining between them. The CDR3 length is 12 residues. Here the CDR3 reads CASSYFDQPQHF. CDR3 in DNA: TGTGCCAGCAGTTACTTCGATCAGCCCCAGCATTTT.

The chain links TRBV12-5 to TRBJ2-2; D is uncertain. The CDR3 totals 14 residues. CDR1 and CDR2 (germline): LGHNT, FRNRAP. Deletions cut 4 bases from V and 0 bases from J, with 6 bases between. DNA of the CDR3: TGTGCTAGTGGTTCGGCGGCGAACACCGGGGAGCTGTTTTTT. It encodes CASGSAANTGELFF.

The V call is TRBV28, the J call TRBJ2-4; D may correspond to TRBD1 or TRBD2 (7 bases each). The CDR3 sequence is 17 residues long. CDR1 and CDR2 from the germline V gene are MDHEN and SYDVKM. Trimming left V 5 bases short and J 3 bases short, with 20 bases between. The CDR3, as DNA: TGTGCCAGCAGTCTGGGGGGGGCAGGGGGAGGCAAAAACATTCAGTACTTC. The encoded protein is CASSLGGAGGGKNIQYF.

This clone was seen once. V gene TRBV14 combines with J gene TRBJ2-7; D gene uncertain. Germline V CDR1 and CDR2: SGHDN, FVKESK. V was trimmed by 0 bases and J by 6 bases, leaving 9 bases between them. This CDR3 comprises 13 residues. The CDR3: CASSQDQASEQYF. For the CDR3, the DNA is TGTGCCAGCAGCCAAGATCAGGCTAGCGAGCAGTACTTC.

The chain combines TRBV10-3 with TRBJ1-4; 8 bases align to TRBD1. Germline trimming cut 6 bases from V and 7 bases from J; bases unmatched to any gene: 13. The CDR3 is 16 amino acids. Germline CDR1 reads ENHRY; CDR2 reads SYGVKD. CDR3: CAISELRQGRGEKLFF. DNA for the CDR3: TGTGCCATCAGCGAGCTCCGACAGGGGAGGGGTGAAAAACTGTTTTTT.

CDR3 residues: CASSPIGSFGVNTEAFF. For the CDR3, the DNA is TGTGCCAGCAGTCCTATTGGATCCTTTGGGGTGAACACTGAAGCTTTCTTT. The chain joins TRBV27 to TRBJ1-1; no clear D. The CDR3 sequence is 17 residues long. Looked up from germline, CDR1 is MNHEY and CDR2 is SMNVEV (reference sequence). Trimming stripped 5 bases from V and 0 bases from J, with 19 bases between.

The chain couples TRBV9 to TRBJ1-5; TRBD1 aligns across 10 bases. This CDR3 is built from 16 residues. Germline V gene data show CDR1 as SGDLS and CDR2 as YYNGEE. The trim removed 3 bases at V and 3 bases at J, leaving 6 bases unmatched. CDR3 nucleotide sequence: TGTGCCAGCAGCGCGGGGACAGGGGCTAACAATCAGCCCCAGCATTTT. This sequence encodes CASSAGTGANNQPQHF.

CDR3 amino acids: CASSLFADNYGYTF. The CDR3 DNA reads TGTGCCAGCAGTTTATTTGCGGACAACTATGGCTACACCTTC. V and J are TRBV27 and TRBJ1-2; D gene ambiguous. The CDR3 runs 14 residues. Germline V CDR1 and CDR2: MNHEY, SMNVEV (reference sequence). V lost 1 base, J lost 2 bases, and 8 bases lay in between.